What follows is one T cell receptor (beta chain) and its context. The data originate from a study of blood T cell repertoires in COVID-19. The V and J ends lost 6 bases and 4 bases respectively, with 10 bases between them. The CDR3 covers 13 residues. Germline CDR1 SNHLY, CDR2 FYNNEI. Profiling relied on immunoSEQ multiplex PCR, and the TCRdb table lists in-frame clones only, not all of them. This table holds over 200,000 clones, roughly 88% found once. Sample: peripheral blood. The receptor was derived from a man aged 40-50 years with acute or convalescent COVID-19. This chain links TRBV2 with TRBJ1-3; the D gene is possibly TRBD1 (5 bases). The CDR3 protein is CASSRVRGNTIYF. The CDR3 bases are TGTGCCAGCAGCAGGGTGAGAGGAAACACCATATATTTT.